Here is one TCR beta chain with its context. The target antigen is unknown. The sample belongs to a study of T cell responses to AZD1222 COVID-19 vaccine. The study's findings and limits: Among vaccine-associated CD4 TCRs, coverage spanned spike, with dominance at 160-218 and 743-854. It should be noted that donors were predominantly white British and more often female, and clonal diversity was possibly underestimated. The study sampled repertoires only after the peak T cell response.

The repertoire was sequenced with immunoSEQ multiplex PCR; TCRdb's copy has only in-frame clones and lacks some. The repertoire holds under 85,000 clones, with 88% as singletons. Germline V gives CDR1 MDHEN, CDR2 SYDVKM. This CDR3 is built from 16 residues. V shed 4 bases and J 4 bases; nucleotides not matched to a gene: 11. This clonotype originated in an adult in good health. Sequenced material: peripheral blood, taken on day 0 of MenACWY control vaccination. V is TRBV28 and J is TRBJ1-2, with 8 nucleotides matching TRBD1. The CDR3: CASSSTTGEYPYGYTF. DNA for the CDR3: TGTGCCAGCAGTTCGACGACAGGGGAATACCCCTATGGCTACACCTTC.